This TCR beta chain was found in a study of radiotherapy plus CTLA-4 blockade in lung cancer. General study points: Following radiotherapy plus ipilimumab, tumor-derived TCR clones expanded in the blood.

CDR1 and CDR2 from the germline V gene are MNHNY and SVGAGI (reference sequence). V trimming: 0 bases; J trimming: 11 bases; junction bases outside the gene matches: 7. The CDR3 length is 14 residues. Libraries were prepared by immunoSEQ multiplex PCR; TCRdb keeps only in-frame clonotypes and omits some of them. The data contain about 49,000 clones, approximately 81% of them singletons. This clone was detected only once. Its specificity is unknown. The rearrangement links TRBV6-6 to TRBJ2-1; the match to TRBD1 covers 7 bases. The starting material was peripheral blood, obtained from a patient treated with radiotherapy plus ipilimumab. The sequence was obtained from a human donor with non-small cell lung cancer whose response to radiotherapy plus ipilimumab could not be evaluated. The CDR3 loop is CASSYSQPGQQQFF. The CDR3 DNA follows: TGTGCCAGCAGTTACTCGCAGCCGGGACAGCAGCAGTTCTTC.